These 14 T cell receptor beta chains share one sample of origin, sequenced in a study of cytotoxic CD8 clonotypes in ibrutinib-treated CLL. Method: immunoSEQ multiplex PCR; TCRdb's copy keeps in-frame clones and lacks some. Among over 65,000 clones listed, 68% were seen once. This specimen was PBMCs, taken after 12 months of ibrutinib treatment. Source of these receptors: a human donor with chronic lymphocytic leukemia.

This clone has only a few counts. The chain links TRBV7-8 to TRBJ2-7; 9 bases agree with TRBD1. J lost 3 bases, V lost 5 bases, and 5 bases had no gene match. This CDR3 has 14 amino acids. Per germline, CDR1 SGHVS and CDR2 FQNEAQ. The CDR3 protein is CASSPGTGSYEQYF. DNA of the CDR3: TGTGCCAGCAGCCCAGGGACAGGGAGCTACGAGCAGTACTTC. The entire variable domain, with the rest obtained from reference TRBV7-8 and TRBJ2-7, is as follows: GAGVSQSPRYKVAKRGQDVALRCDPISGHVSLFWYQQALGQGPEFLTYFQNEAQLDKSGLPSDRFFAERPEGSVSTLKIQRTQQEDSAVYLCASSPGTGSYEQYFGPGTRLTVT.

The CDR3 loop reads CASSLLTGSGSYGYTF. The CDR3 bases are TGTGCCAGCAGTCTACTGACAGGGTCGGGAAGCTATGGCTACACCTTC. This chain connects TRBV28 to TRBJ1-2; TRBD1 matches 7 bases. CDR1 is MDHEN, CDR2 SYDVKM, per germline. The CDR3 covers 16 residues. V lost 5 bases to trimming and J lost 4 bases; unmatched junction nucleotides: 13.

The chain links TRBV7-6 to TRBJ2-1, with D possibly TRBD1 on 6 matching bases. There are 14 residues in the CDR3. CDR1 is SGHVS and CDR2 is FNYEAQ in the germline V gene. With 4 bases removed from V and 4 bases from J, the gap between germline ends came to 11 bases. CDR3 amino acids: CASSSPTGYNEQFF. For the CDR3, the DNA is TGTGCCAGCAGCTCGCCTACAGGGTACAATGAGCAGTTCTTC.

Here the CDR3 reads CASSTQGMRADTQYF. The CDR3 coding sequence is TGCGCCAGCAGCACACAGGGGATGAGGGCAGATACGCAGTATTTT. The rearrangement joins TRBV4-1 to TRBJ2-3; the match to TRBD1 covers 7 bases. This CDR3 comprises 15 residues. The V and J ends lost 5 bases and 4 bases, in that order; junction bases with no gene match: 9. The V gene's germline CDR1 is MGHRA and CDR2 YSYEKL.

DNA of the CDR3: TGTGCCAGCAGTTCTGACGGGGGGCCGGGTCAGCCCCAGCATTTT. Translating gives CASSSDGGPGQPQHF. The chain is built from TRBV6-5 and TRBJ1-5; D possibly corresponds to TRBD1 (6 bases). The CDR3 totals 15 residues. V lost 4 bases and J 6 bases, leaving 16 bases between the germline ends. Per the germline V gene, CDR1 is MNHEY and CDR2 is SVGAGI.

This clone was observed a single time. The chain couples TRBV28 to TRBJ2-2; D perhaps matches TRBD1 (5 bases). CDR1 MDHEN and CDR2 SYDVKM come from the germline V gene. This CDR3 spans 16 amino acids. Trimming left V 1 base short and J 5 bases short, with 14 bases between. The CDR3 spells CASSLLGVYRTGELFF. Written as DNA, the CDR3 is TGTGCCAGCAGTTTATTAGGGGTGTATCGGACCGGGGAGCTGTTTTTT.

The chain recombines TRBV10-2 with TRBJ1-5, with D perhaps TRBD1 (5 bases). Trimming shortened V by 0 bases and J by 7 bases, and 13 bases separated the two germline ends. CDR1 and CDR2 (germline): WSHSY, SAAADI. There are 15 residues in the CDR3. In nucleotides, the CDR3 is TGCGCCAGCAGTGAGTCAGGAGGGACCTACCAGCCCCAGCATTTT. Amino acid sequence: CASSESGGTYQPQHF.

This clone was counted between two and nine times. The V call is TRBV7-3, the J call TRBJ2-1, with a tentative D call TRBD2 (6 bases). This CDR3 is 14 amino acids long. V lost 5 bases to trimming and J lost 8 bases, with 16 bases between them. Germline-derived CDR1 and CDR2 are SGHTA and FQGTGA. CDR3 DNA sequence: TGTGCCAGCAGCCCCCAATGGCGGGGCGATGAGCAGTTCTTC. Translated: CASSPQWRGDEQFF.

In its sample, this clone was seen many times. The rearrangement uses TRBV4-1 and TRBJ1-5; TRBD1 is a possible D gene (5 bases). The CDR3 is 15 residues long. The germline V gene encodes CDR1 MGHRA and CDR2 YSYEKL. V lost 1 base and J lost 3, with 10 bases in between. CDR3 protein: CASSQVARDNQPQHF. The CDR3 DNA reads TGCGCCAGCAGCCAAGTTGCCAGGGACAATCAGCCCCAGCATTTT.

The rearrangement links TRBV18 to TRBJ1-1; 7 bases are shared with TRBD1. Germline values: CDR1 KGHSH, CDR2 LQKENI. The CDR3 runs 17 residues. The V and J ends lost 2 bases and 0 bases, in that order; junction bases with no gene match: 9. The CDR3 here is CASSPKTTGLMNTEAFF. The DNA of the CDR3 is TGTGCCAGCTCACCAAAAACGACAGGGCTAATGAACACTGAAGCTTTCTTT.

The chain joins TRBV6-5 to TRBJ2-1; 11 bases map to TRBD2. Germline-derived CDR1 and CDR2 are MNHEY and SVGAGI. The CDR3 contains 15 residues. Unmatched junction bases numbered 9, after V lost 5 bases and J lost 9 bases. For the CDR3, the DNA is TGTGCCAGCAGTACTATAGCGGGGGGGCGACCTGAGCAGTTCTTC. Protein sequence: CASSTIAGGRPEQFF.

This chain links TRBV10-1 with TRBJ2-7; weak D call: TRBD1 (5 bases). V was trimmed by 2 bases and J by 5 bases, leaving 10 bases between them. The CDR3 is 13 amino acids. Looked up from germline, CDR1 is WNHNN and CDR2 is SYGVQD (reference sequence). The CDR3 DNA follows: TGCGCCAGCAGTGAGCAGGCAGGGAACGAGCAGTACTTC. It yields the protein CASSEQAGNEQYF.

The CDR3 loop reads CASKRQTPYEQYF. DNA of the CDR3: TGTGCCAGCAAGCGACAGACCCCCTACGAGCAGTACTTC. V is TRBV28 and J is TRBJ2-7; maybe TRBD1 (5 bases). Trimming pared 7 bases from V and 2 bases from J, leaving 12 bases between. The CDR3 consists of 13 residues. The germline CDR1 and CDR2 sequences are MDHEN and SYDVKM.

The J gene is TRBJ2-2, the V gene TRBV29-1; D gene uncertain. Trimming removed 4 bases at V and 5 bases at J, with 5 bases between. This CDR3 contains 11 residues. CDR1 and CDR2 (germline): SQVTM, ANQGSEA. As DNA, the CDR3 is TGCAGCGTTGTAGATACCGGGGAGCTGTTTTTT. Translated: CSVVDTGELFF.